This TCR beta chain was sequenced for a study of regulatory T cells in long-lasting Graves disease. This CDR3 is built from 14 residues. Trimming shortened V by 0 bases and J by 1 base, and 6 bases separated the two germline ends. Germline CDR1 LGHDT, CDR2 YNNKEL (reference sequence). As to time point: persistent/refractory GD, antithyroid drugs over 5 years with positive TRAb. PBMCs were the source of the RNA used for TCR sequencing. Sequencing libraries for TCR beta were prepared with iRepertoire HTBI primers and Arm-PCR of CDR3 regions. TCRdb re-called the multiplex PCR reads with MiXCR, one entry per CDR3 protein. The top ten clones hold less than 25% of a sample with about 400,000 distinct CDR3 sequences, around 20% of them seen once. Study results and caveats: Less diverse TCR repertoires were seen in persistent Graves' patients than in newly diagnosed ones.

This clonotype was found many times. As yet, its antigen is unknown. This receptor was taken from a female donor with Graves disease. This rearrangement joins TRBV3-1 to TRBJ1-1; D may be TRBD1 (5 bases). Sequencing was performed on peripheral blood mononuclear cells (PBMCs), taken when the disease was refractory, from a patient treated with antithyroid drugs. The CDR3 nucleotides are TGTGCCAGCAGCCAAGACCAGGGGAACACTGAAGCTTTCTTT. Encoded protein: CASSQDQGNTEAFF. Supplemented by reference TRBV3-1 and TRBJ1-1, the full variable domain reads DTAVSQTPKYLVTQMGNDKSIKCEQNLGHDTMYWYKQDSKKFLKIMFSYNNKELIINETVPNRFSPKSPDKAHLNLHINSLELGDSAVYFCASSQDQGNTEAFFGQGTRLTVV.